This TCR beta chain was retrieved from a study of blood T cell repertoires in COVID-19. Study summary: Researchers got acute and convalescent COVID-19 samples from the United States, Italy and Spain. Sources were T cells, B-cell-depleted T cells, or PBMCs; the material itself was cDNA or gDNA.

Authors' analysis steps: It was from reference gene primer amplification that nucleated cell counts were estimated. TCRdb's copy holds only in-frame clones and misses some; the assay was immunoSEQ multiplex PCR. V and J calls and clone size follow that table, whereas D and trimming were derived from the DNA. Among over 200,000 clones listed, 91% were seen once. Seattle's enrolled individuals joined amid active infection and were then monitored longitudinally. Germline-derived CDR1 and CDR2 are MDHEN and SYDVKM. Trimming pared 2 bases from V and 0 bases from J, leaving 7 bases between. The CDR3 consists of 15 residues. In this sample, this clone turned up a few times.

The specimen was peripheral blood. V usage is TRBV28 and J usage is TRBJ1-4; D is unresolved. The TCR comes from a person aged 18 to 35 with COVID-19, enrolled during active disease. CDR3 amino acids: CASSLGSATNEKLFF. Written as DNA, the CDR3 is TGTGCCAGCAGTTTAGGCAGTGCAACTAATGAAAAACTGTTTTTT.